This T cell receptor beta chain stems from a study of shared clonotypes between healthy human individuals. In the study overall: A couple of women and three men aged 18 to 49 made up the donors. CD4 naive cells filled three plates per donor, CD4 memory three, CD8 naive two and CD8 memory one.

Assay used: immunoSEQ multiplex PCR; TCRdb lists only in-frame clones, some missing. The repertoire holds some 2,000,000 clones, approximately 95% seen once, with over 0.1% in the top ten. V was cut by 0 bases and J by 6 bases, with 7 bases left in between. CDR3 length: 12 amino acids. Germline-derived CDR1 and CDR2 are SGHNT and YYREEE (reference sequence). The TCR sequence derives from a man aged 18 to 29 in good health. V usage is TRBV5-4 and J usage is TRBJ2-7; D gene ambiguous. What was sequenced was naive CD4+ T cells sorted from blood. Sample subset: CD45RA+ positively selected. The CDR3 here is CASSLGVGEQYF. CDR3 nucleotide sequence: TGTGCCAGCAGCTTGGGGGTGGGCGAGCAGTACTTC.